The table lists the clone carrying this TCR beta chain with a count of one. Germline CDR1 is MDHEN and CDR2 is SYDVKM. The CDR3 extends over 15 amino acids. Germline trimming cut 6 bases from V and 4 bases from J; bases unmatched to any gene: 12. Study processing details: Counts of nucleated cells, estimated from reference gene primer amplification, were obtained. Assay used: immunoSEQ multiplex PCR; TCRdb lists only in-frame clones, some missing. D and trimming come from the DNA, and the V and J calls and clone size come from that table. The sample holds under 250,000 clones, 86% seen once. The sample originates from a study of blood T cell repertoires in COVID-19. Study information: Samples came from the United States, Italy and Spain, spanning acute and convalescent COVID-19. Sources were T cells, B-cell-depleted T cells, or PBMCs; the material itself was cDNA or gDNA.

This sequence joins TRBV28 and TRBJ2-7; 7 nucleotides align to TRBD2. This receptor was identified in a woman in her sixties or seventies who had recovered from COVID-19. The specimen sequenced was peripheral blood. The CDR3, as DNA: TGTGCCAGCAGCCCGGTGACGGCGGGGGTATACGAGCAGTACTTC. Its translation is CASSPVTAGVYEQYF.